The sequence of this T cell receptor beta chain was determined in a study of cytomegalovirus exposure and HLA in healthy donors. Study information: Early released data comprised around 80 million unique TCRs from HLA-typed donors.

Study-wide findings and caveats: After further analysis at a later stage, 17,000 or so TCR beta sequences were associated with HLA alleles at 0.05 false discovery rate. Overall, 164 TCR beta chains were annotated as cytomegalovirus-associated.

About this clone: The antigen remains undetermined.

Amplification used 60 Vbeta primers and 13 Jbeta primers. Methods used by the authors: In a later analysis, some 10 million of 75 million to 85 million unique beta chains occurred in at least two donors. The repertoire was sequenced with immunoSEQ multiplex PCR; TCRdb's copy has only in-frame clones and lacks some. For V, J and clone size, that table is used; D and trimming come from the DNA. The sample consists of around 190,000 clones, around 77% of them appearing once. Trimming removed 6 bases from V and 5 bases from J; junction bases left unmatched: 7. CDR3 length equals 14 residues. Germline lookup yields CDR1 MGHRA and CDR2 YSYEKL.

Sequencing used PBMCs. The rearrangement joins TRBV4-1 to TRBJ1-5, with 7 bases aligning to TRBD1. The clonotype comes from a man aged 60 to 69 in good health and CMV-seronegative. CDR3 sequence reads: CASSGQTGDQPQHF. For the CDR3, the DNA is TGCGCCAGCAGTGGACAAACAGGGGATCAGCCCCAGCATTTT.